This T cell receptor (beta chain) was found in a study of vaccination effects on CD4 cells after COVID-19. The study, taken as a whole, reports: Healthy vaccine recipients' vaccine-induced clones were almost all SARS-CoV-2 mono-reactive. Convalescent patients were few in the study, and early post-infection timepoints were absent. Infection-derived and vaccine-derived clones contracted markedly late after vaccination.

Here immunoSEQ multiplex PCR was the method, and the copy in TCRdb shows in-frame clones only, minus some. The sample has fewer than 55,000 clones, just under 80% seen once. Details on this clone: Its matching antigen is unknown.

Prior to sequencing, the ViraFEST assay stimulated PBMC with viral peptide pools, which expanded the antigen-specific CD4+ T cells. Between days 9 and 11 of culture, CD4+ T cells were separated out. Vaccinated recipients, who were negative for nucleocapsid antibodies, had no history of SARS-CoV-2 infection. Cells had half their medium changed to IL-2 medium on days 3 and 7. Germline V gene lookup returns CDR1 SGHRS and CDR2 YFSETQ. Trimming removed 4 bases from V and 2 bases from J, with 9 bases in between. The CDR3 covers 13 residues. The sequence was collected from a human donor who received a COVID-19 vaccine. This chain connects TRBV5-1 to TRBJ2-5, with D possibly TRBD2 on 5 matching bases. Sequences were derived from CD4+ T cells from PBMCs cultured with HCoV-OC43 spike peptides, sampled before COVID-19 vaccination. Subset of the sample: HCoV-OC43 spike overlapping peptide pool stimulation. CDR3 protein: CASSPTIQETQYF. CDR3 in DNA: TGCGCCAGCAGCCCGACTATTCAAGAGACCCAGTACTTC.